These 32 T cell receptor beta chains were all obtained from the same sample, sequenced in a study of blood T cell repertoires in COVID-19. The assay was immunoSEQ multiplex PCR, and TCRdb's table has in-frame clones only and misses some. The sample holds about 170,000 clones, around nine tenths seen once. The sample was peripheral blood. All receptors derive from a man aged 18 to 35 with active or convalescent COVID-19.

The chain links TRBV20-1 to TRBJ1-1; 8 nucleotides match TRBD1. Per the germline V gene, CDR1 is DFQATT and CDR2 is SNEGSKA (reference sequence). V shed 3 bases, J shed 11 bases, and the junction held 5 bases outside the gene matches. The CDR3 extends over 11 amino acids. CDR3 loop: CSARLTGVAFF. The CDR3 coding sequence is TGCAGTGCTAGGCTGACAGGGGTGGCTTTCTTT.

V and J are TRBV25-1 and TRBJ1-3; TRBD1 aligns across 9 bases. Trimming cost V 3 bases and J 4 bases; bases outside gene matches: 4. CDR3 length: 15 residues. The germline V gene has CDR1 MGHDK and CDR2 SYGVNS. The CDR3 bases are TGTGCCAGCAGTGAGCACAGGGGGCTCGGAAACACCATATATTTT. Encoded protein: CASSEHRGLGNTIYF.

The rearrangement uses TRBV6-5 and TRBJ1-3, with 8 bases that match TRBD1. J lost 3 bases, V lost 7 bases, and 5 bases had no gene match. Germline V gene lookup returns CDR1 MNHEY and CDR2 SVGAGI. The CDR3 length is 14 residues. Here the CDR3 reads CASTGQGSGNTIYF. The DNA of the CDR3 is TGTGCCAGCACCGGACAGGGAAGTGGAAACACCATATATTTT.

This chain joins TRBV19 and TRBJ1-4; D ambiguous. This CDR3 contains 15 residues. The V gene's germline CDR1 is LNHDA and CDR2 SQIVND (reference sequence). Trimming shortened V by 1 base and J by 4 bases, and 10 bases separated the two germline ends. The CDR3 reads CASSIVGGDNEKLFF. The CDR3 nucleotides read TGTGCCAGTAGTATAGTAGGCGGGGATAATGAAAAACTGTTTTTT.

The rearrangement uses TRBV2 and TRBJ2-7, with 10 bases lining up with TRBD2. Trimming cost V 5 bases and J 5 bases; bases outside gene matches: 6. The CDR3 sequence is 14 residues long. The germline CDR1 and CDR2 sequences are SNHLY and FYNNEI. The CDR3 spells CASSPLAGAHEQYF. The CDR3, as DNA: TGTGCCAGCAGTCCCCTAGCGGGAGCCCACGAGCAGTACTTC. Full variable domain (remainder filled in from reference TRBV2 and TRBJ2-7): EPEVTQTPSHQVTQMGQEVILRCVPISNHLYFYWYRQILGQKVEFLVSFYNNEISEKSEIFDDQFSVERPDGSNFTLKIRSTKLEDSAMYFCASSPLAGAHEQYFGPGTRLTVT.

V gene TRBV7-2 combines with J gene TRBJ2-1; D perhaps matches TRBD2 (6 bases). Germline V CDR1 and CDR2: SGHTA, FQGNSA. V lost 7 bases and J 3 bases, leaving 13 bases between the germline ends. CDR3 size: 14 residues. The CDR3 DNA reads TGTGCCAGCAATCGGGGACTGAGCTACAATGAGCAGTTCTTC. Its protein product is CASNRGLSYNEQFF.

The rearrangement uses TRBV13 and TRBJ2-1; 9 bases agree with TRBD2. Germline-derived CDR1 and CDR2 are PRHDT and FYEKMQ (reference sequence). The CDR3 length is 19 residues. The junction had 16 bases not matched to a gene; V was cut back by 4 bases and J by 3 bases. The CDR3 loop reads CASSSKGAGGGGRYNEQFF. In nucleotides, the CDR3 is TGTGCCAGCAGCTCAAAAGGAGCGGGAGGAGGGGGCCGCTACAATGAGCAGTTCTTC. The full variable domain, completed using reference TRBV13 and TRBJ2-1, is AAGVIQSPRHLIKEKRETATLKCYPIPRHDTVYWYQQGPGQDPQFLISFYEKMQSDKGSIPDRFSAQQFSDYHSELNMSSLELGDSALYFCASSSKGAGGGGRYNEQFFGPGTRLTVL.

This clone was seen once. V and J are TRBV7-2 and TRBJ1-2; D ambiguous. Trimming cost V 5 bases and J 4 bases, with 14 bases left between them. Germline V gene lookup returns CDR1 SGHTA and CDR2 FQGNSA. This CDR3 is 14 amino acids long. DNA of the CDR3: TGTGCCAGCAGCCCGAGGGCAAAGACCTATGGCTACACCTTC. Translation gives CASSPRAKTYGYTF.

V is TRBV2 and J is TRBJ1-1; the D is unclear. Germline V CDR1 and CDR2: SNHLY, FYNNEI. Trimming removed 4 bases from V and 2 bases from J, with 8 bases in between. The CDR3 loop spans 13 amino acids. DNA of the CDR3: TGTGCCAGCAGTGTTAACTCCAACACTGAAGCTTTCTTT. Amino acid sequence: CASSVNSNTEAFF.

V and J are TRBV28 and TRBJ2-1; weak D call: TRBD1 (6 bases). Germline CDR1 is MDHEN and CDR2 is SYDVKM. This CDR3 region has 14 residues. Trimming removed 7 bases from V and 4 bases from J, with 14 bases in between. The CDR3 sequence is CASKPGTKYNEQFF. In DNA form, the CDR3 reads TGTGCCAGCAAACCCGGGACAAAATACAATGAGCAGTTCTTC.

In DNA, the CDR3 is TGTGCCAGCAGCCACCCTCGGGCAGCGGGGTTACCAGATACGCAGTATTTT. Amino acids: CASSHPRAAGLPDTQYF. The chain employs TRBV7-2 and TRBJ2-3, with 7 bases matching TRBD2. CDR3 size: 17 residues. Unmatched junction bases numbered 15, after V lost 5 bases and J lost 4 bases. Germline V CDR1 and CDR2: SGHTA, FQGNSA.

The sample holds many counts of this clone. The J gene is TRBJ1-2, the V gene TRBV7-9, with a tentative D call TRBD1 (5 bases). V gave up 1 base and J gave up 0 bases, with 9 bases separating them. CDR3 size: 15 residues. The germline V gene encodes CDR1 SEHNR and CDR2 FQNEAQ (reference sequence). The CDR3 bases are TGTGCCAGCAGCTTAGGCGGGGCTGCTAACTATGGCTACACCTTC. It encodes CASSLGGAANYGYTF.

The CDR3 sequence: CALSPGGGGELFF. CDR3 coding DNA: TGTGCCCTGAGCCCCGGGGGTGGCGGGGAGCTGTTTTTT. The V and J genes are TRBV12-3 or TRBV12-4 and TRBJ2-2, with a possible D match to TRBD2 (6 bases). CDR3 length equals 13 residues. The V gene lost 11 bases and the J gene lost 7 bases, with 17 bases spanning the gap.

This clone was seen a single time. The same CDR3 also results from other DNA sequences found in this sample. The chain recombines TRBV5-1 with TRBJ2-1; 9 nucleotides line up with TRBD1. V was pared by 8 bases and J by 4 bases, with 7 bases of the junction left unmatched. The CDR3 sequence is 14 residues long. Per the germline V gene, CDR1 is SGHRS and CDR2 is YFSETQ. The chain's CDR3 is CASSPGQGYNEQFF. The CDR3 DNA is TGCGCCAGTTCCCCGGGACAGGGATACAATGAGCAGTTCTTC. The entire variable domain, with the rest obtained from reference TRBV5-1 and TRBJ2-1, is as follows: KAGVTQTPRYLIKTRGQQVTLSCSPISGHRSVSWYQQTPGQGLQFLFEYFSETQRNKGNFPGRFSGRQFSNSRSEMNVSTLELGDSALYLCASSPGQGYNEQFFGPGTRLTVL.

This sequence joins TRBV6-2 or TRBV6-3 and TRBJ1-2; 7 bases align to TRBD1. This CDR3 region has 11 residues. Trimming removed 5 bases from V and 10 bases from J; junction bases left unmatched: 4. CDR1 is MNHEY, CDR2 SVGEGT, per germline. CDR3 bases: TGTGCCAGCAGTCAAGGACAGGACTACACCTTC. Translated: CASSQGQDYTF.

The chain is built from TRBV20-1 and TRBJ2-1; the D is unclear. The CDR3 has 10 residues. The germline V gene encodes CDR1 DFQATT and CDR2 SNEGSKA (reference sequence). Trimming took 4 bases from V and 9 from J, leaving 7 bases between them. This chain's CDR3 is CSAIMAEQFF. CDR3 nucleotides: TGCAGTGCTATTATGGCTGAGCAGTTCTTC.

Only one count was recorded for this clone. V and J are TRBV5-1 and TRBJ2-3, with TRBD1 matching over 9 bases. The V segment lost 6 bases and the J segment 4 bases; nucleotides outside the gene matches: 9. The length of the CDR3 is 15 residues. The germline gives CDR1 SGHRS, CDR2 YFSETQ. The CDR3 loop is CASTRTGDDSDTQYF. The CDR3 nucleotides read TGCGCCAGCACCCGGACAGGGGATGATTCAGATACGCAGTATTTT. The whole variable domain, remainder taken from reference TRBV5-1 and TRBJ2-3, is KAGVTQTPRYLIKTRGQQVTLSCSPISGHRSVSWYQQTPGQGLQFLFEYFSETQRNKGNFPGRFSGRQFSNSRSEMNVSTLELGDSALYLCASTRTGDDSDTQYFGPGTRLTVL.

This clone was counted once. The J gene is TRBJ1-1, the V gene TRBV7-9; D is ambiguous. Trimming took 5 bases from V and 1 from J, leaving 17 bases between them. The CDR3 has 16 residues. Germline V lookup: CDR1 SEHNR, CDR2 FQNEAQ (reference sequence). The CDR3 spells CASSVPLAEENTEAFF. CDR3 DNA: TGTGCCAGCAGCGTTCCTTTGGCCGAAGAGAACACTGAAGCTTTCTTT.

This clone appeared a single time. The chain combines TRBV27 with TRBJ2-7; D may be TRBD2 (5 bases). Looked up from germline, CDR1 is MNHEY and CDR2 is SMNVEV (reference sequence). The CDR3 extends over 14 amino acids. Deletions cut 6 bases from V and 0 bases from J, with 12 bases between. The CDR3 DNA reads TGTGCCAGCAGACTCCTAGGGAGCTCCTACGAGCAGTACGTC. It translates to CASRLLGSSYEQYV.

The genes are TRBV27 and TRBJ2-7; 8 bases fit TRBD1. Germline trimming cut 5 bases from V and 3 bases from J; bases unmatched to any gene: 3. CDR1 and CDR2 (germline): MNHEY, SMNVEV (reference sequence). The CDR3 runs 13 residues. The CDR3 region is CASSRDRYYEQYF. The CDR3 DNA is TGTGCCAGCAGTAGGGACAGGTACTACGAGCAGTACTTC.

CDR3 protein: CASSPLGGTGGQTSSYNEQFF. CDR3 sequence (DNA): TGTGCCAGCTCACCGTTGGGCGGGACAGGGGGACAGACGAGCTCCTACAATGAGCAGTTCTTC. V gene TRBV18 combines with J gene TRBJ2-1, with TRBD1 identical over 11 bases. The CDR3 extends over 21 amino acids. V shed 3 bases and J 0 bases; nucleotides not matched to a gene: 16. The V gene's germline CDR1 is KGHSH and CDR2 LQKENI.

The chain joins TRBV4-2 to TRBJ2-2, with 10 bases identical to TRBD2. Germline CDR1 reads LGHNA; CDR2 reads YNFKEQ. The CDR3 runs 15 residues. V dropped 2 bases and J dropped 3; count of bases not matched to a gene: 0. CDR3: CASSQLAGDTGELFF. Here the CDR3 DNA reads TGTGCCAGCAGCCAACTAGCGGGAGACACCGGGGAGCTGTTTTTT.

The sample holds a few counts of this clone. The chain combines TRBV18 with TRBJ1-5; the D gene is possibly TRBD1 (6 bases). The V end was cut by 4 bases, the J end by 4 bases, with 8 bases between. Germline V gene data show CDR1 as KGHSH and CDR2 as LQKENI. The CDR3 has 13 amino acids. CDR3 nucleotide sequence: TGTGCCAGCTCACTGGACAGAAATCAGCCCCAGCATTTT. This encodes CASSLDRNQPQHF.

This clone has more than one count but fewer than ten. The chain links TRBV19 to TRBJ1-6, with D hard to call. Per germline, CDR1 LNHDA and CDR2 SQIVND (reference sequence). With 3 bases removed from V and 6 bases from J, the gap between germline ends came to 15 bases. The CDR3 has 16 amino acids. The CDR3 region is CASSIRRNLFNSPLHF. CDR3 nucleotide sequence: TGTGCCAGTAGTATTCGGAGGAACCTTTTTAATTCACCCCTCCACTTT.

V is TRBV6-5 and J is TRBJ2-1, with 8 positions matching TRBD2. After removal of 7 bases from V and 2 bases from J, the junction contained 4 bases not matched to a gene. CDR3 length equals 14 residues. CDR1 is MNHEY and CDR2 is SVGAGI in the germline V gene. CDR3 residues: CASISGGPYNEQFF. CDR3 sequence (DNA): TGTGCCAGCATTTCGGGAGGGCCCTACAATGAGCAGTTCTTC.

The CDR3 DNA reads TGTGCCAGCAGTTTGACAGCCAACTATGGCTACACCTTC. This translates into CASSLTANYGYTF. The chain couples TRBV27 to TRBJ1-2; the D gene is possibly TRBD1 (5 bases). Trimming shortened V by 3 bases and J by 2 bases, and 7 bases separated the two germline ends. Per germline, CDR1 MNHEY and CDR2 SMNVEV (reference sequence). The CDR3 is made up of 13 amino acids.

The chain carries TRBV11-3 and TRBJ2-7, with TRBD1 matching over 7 bases. The CDR3 length is 13 residues. Germline loops: CDR1 SGHNT, CDR2 YENEEA. V gave up 8 bases and J gave up 5 bases; unmatched junction bases: 9. The CDR3: CASVTGLRNEQYF. CDR3 DNA: TGTGCCAGCGTGACAGGGCTCAGGAACGAGCAGTACTTC. Full variable domain (outside the CDR3, taken from reference TRBV11-3 and TRBJ2-7): EAGVVQSPRYKIIEKKQPVAFWCNPISGHNTLYWYLQNLGQGPELLIRYENEEAVDDSQLPKDRFSAERLKGVDSTLKIQPAELGDSAVYLCASVTGLRNEQYFGPGTRLTVT.

This clone was recorded at least ten times. The chain is built from TRBV7-3 and TRBJ2-2; 9 bases are shared with TRBD1. V trimming: 6 bases; J trimming: 6 bases; junction bases outside the gene matches: 8. The CDR3 covers 15 residues. The V gene's germline CDR1 is SGHTA and CDR2 FQGTGA. The chain's CDR3 is CASSYRGPGAGELFF. The CDR3, as DNA: TGTGCCAGCAGTTACAGGGGGCCTGGCGCCGGGGAGCTGTTTTTT.

The chain carries TRBV19 and TRBJ2-1; D possibly corresponds to TRBD2 (5 bases). The CDR3 is made up of 15 amino acids. Trimming cost V 3 bases and J 0 bases, with 9 bases left between them. Per the germline V gene, CDR1 is LNHDA and CDR2 is SQIVND (reference sequence). CDR3 sequence reads: CASSIEGHSYNEQFF. The CDR3 coding sequence is TGTGCCAGTAGTATTGAGGGCCACTCCTACAATGAGCAGTTCTTC.

The chain joins TRBV7-9 to TRBJ2-3; D is unclear. This CDR3 comprises 15 residues. V dropped 4 bases and J dropped 5 bases, with 16 bases sitting between them. The germline V gene has CDR1 SEHNR and CDR2 FQNEAQ (reference sequence). The chain's CDR3 is CASSSGGPNRDTQYF. The CDR3 DNA reads TGTGCCAGCAGCTCCGGTGGTCCGAACAGAGATACGCAGTATTTT.

The V and J genes are TRBV6-6 and TRBJ2-7, with D uncertain. Per the germline V gene, CDR1 is MNHNY and CDR2 is SVGAGI (reference sequence). V dropped 2 bases and J dropped 6 bases, with 11 bases sitting between them. The CDR3 is 13 amino acids. CDR3 loop: CASSYGYRSEQYV. CDR3 DNA sequence: TGTGCCAGCAGTTACGGGTATCGGAGCGAGCAGTACGTC.

The V gene is TRBV14, the J gene TRBJ2-3; 10 nucleotides match TRBD2. In germline, CDR1 is SGHDN, CDR2 FVKESK. CDR3 length: 19 residues. Losses at the gene ends were 4 bases for V and 0 bases for J; bases not matched to a gene: 13. The CDR3 coding sequence is TGTGCCAGCAGCCCCTTTCTAGCGGGAGTTCCACCTAGCACAGATACGCAGTATTTT. Translation gives CASSPFLAGVPPSTDTQYF.